These T cell receptor beta chains were read from a single sample in a study of blood T cell repertoires in COVID-19. The method was immunoSEQ multiplex PCR; TCRdb's version includes in-frame clones alone and lacks a portion of them. The table includes roughly 200,000 clones, approximately 90% detected once. The specimen sequenced was PBMCs or T cells enriched from blood (not recorded which). The receptors here all came from a woman in her twenties or thirties who had recovered from COVID-19. The CDR3 runs from the conserved cysteine through the conserved F or W. The order of the fields is CDR3 DNA, CDR3 protein, D gene, V gene, clone size, J gene. D genes are given only for firm matches. The size entry is marked missing in some rows and otherwise reads once, few, many or a size class.

TGTGCCAGCAGAAGGACAGGGATACAAGAGACCCAGTACTTC | CASRRTGIQETQYF | TRBD1 | TRBV7-9 | . | TRBJ2-5
TGTGCCAGCAGCGTAGACAACAGGGGCAATCAGCCCCAGCATTTT | CASSVDNRGNQPQHF | . | TRBV9 | . | TRBJ1-5
TGTGCCTGGAGTGTACTAGCGGCCTACAATGAGCAGTTCTTC | CAWSVLAAYNEQFF | TRBD2 | TRBV30 | . | TRBJ2-1
TGTGCCAGCAGCCAAGAACGGCGCGGCTACGAGCAGTACTTC | CASSQERRGYEQYF | . | TRBV4-2 | . | TRBJ2-7
TGTGCCAGCAGCGTGGATAGCGGGAGGTACAATGAGCAGTTCTTC | CASSVDSGRYNEQFF | TRBD2 | TRBV9 | . | TRBJ2-1
TGTGCCAGCAGTAATCCCAGGGGGATTGGCACTGAAGCTTTCTTT | CASSNPRGIGTEAFF | TRBD1 | TRBV6-5 | . | TRBJ1-1
TGTGCCAGCAGCTTAGACAGTTCCTACAATGAGCAGTTCTTC | CASSLDSSYNEQFF | . | TRBV7-2 | . | TRBJ2-1
TGTGCCAGCAGCCAAGATAGGGGGACTAGCGGGAGCTACGAGCAGTACTTC | CASSQDRGTSGSYEQYF | TRBD2 | TRBV4-2 | . | TRBJ2-7
TGTGCCAGCATTAGGACAGGGGCCAACACTGAAGCTTTCTTT | CASIRTGANTEAFF | TRBD1 | TRBV25-1 | . | TRBJ1-1
TGTGCCAGTAGTCGACAGGCTAATGAAAAACTGTTTTTT | CASSRQANEKLFF | . | TRBV19 | . | TRBJ1-4
TGTGCCAGCAGCGAGGGACAGGGGGGTTTTGGAAACACCATATATTTT | CASSEGQGGFGNTIYF | TRBD1 | TRBV9 | . | TRBJ1-3
TGTGCCAGCAGCCTGGCAGGCACGGGATACGGCTACACCTTC | CASSLAGTGYGYTF | . | TRBV3-1/TRBV3-2 | . | TRBJ1-2
TGTGCTAGTGGGGCACAGGGGAGCACTACAGATACGCAGTATTTT | CASGAQGSTTDTQYF | TRBD1 | TRBV12-5 | . | TRBJ2-3
TGTGCCAGCAGCCCCGGGGGAGGGGCTAGTTATGGCTACACCTTC | CASSPGGGASYGYTF | . | TRBV7-3 | . | TRBJ1-2
TGTGCCAGCAGCTTAGAGATGGCAGGGACTGAAGCTTTCTTT | CASSLEMAGTEAFF | . | TRBV7-9 | few | TRBJ1-1
TGTGCCAACAACAGGCTCCTTGGAACGGGGACCCAGTACTTC | CANNRLLGTGTQYF | . | TRBV2 | . | TRBJ2-5
TGTGCCACCAGCAGGGATACAGGGACCAGCTATGGCTACACCTTC | CATSRDTGTSYGYTF | . | TRBV15 | . | TRBJ1-2
TGTGCCAGCAGCCAAGATGTAACTAATCAGCCCCAGCATTTT | CASSQDVTNQPQHF | . | TRBV3-1/TRBV3-2 | . | TRBJ1-5
TGTGCCAGCAGCAAATCAGGGGAGAGGTTCACAGATACGCAGTATTTT | CASSKSGERFTDTQYF | . | TRBV5-5 | . | TRBJ2-3
TGTGCCAGCAGCGTAGCTGGAAAGGCGTATCGGGGGGGCTACACCTTC | CASSVAGKAYRGGYTF | . | TRBV9 | . | TRBJ1-2
TGTGCCAGCAGCTTAGTCCCAGGGATTAATCAGCCCCAGCATTTT | CASSLVPGINQPQHF | . | TRBV7-2 | . | TRBJ1-5
TGTGCCAGCAGCTTAAGGAGCGGGTATAATGAAAAACTGTTTTTT | CASSLRSGYNEKLFF | . | TRBV7-8 | . | TRBJ1-4
TGTGCCAGCAGTTACGGGGGGGCGCAGGGAAACACCATATATTTT | CASSYGGAQGNTIYF | . | TRBV6-5 | once | TRBJ1-3
TGTGCCATCAGTGATGCTAGCGCGACGGGCACAGATACGCAGTATTTT | CAISDASATGTDTQYF | . | TRBV10-3 | . | TRBJ2-3
TGTGCCAGCAGTCCTTCCCGGGACTTTCGGGGGGAGCAGTACTTC | CASSPSRDFRGEQYF | . | TRBV28 | . | TRBJ2-7
TGCGCCAGCAGCCCTGGGACAGGGAACCTCTATGGCTACACCTTC | CASSPGTGNLYGYTF | TRBD1 | TRBV4-3 | . | TRBJ1-2